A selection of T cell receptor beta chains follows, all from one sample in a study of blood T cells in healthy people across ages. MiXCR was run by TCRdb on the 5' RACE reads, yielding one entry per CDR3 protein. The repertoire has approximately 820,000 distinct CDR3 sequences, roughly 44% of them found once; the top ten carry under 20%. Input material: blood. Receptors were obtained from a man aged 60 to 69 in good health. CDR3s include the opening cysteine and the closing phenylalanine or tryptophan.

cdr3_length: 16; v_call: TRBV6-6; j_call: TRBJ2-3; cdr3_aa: CASSETLDRSTDTQYF
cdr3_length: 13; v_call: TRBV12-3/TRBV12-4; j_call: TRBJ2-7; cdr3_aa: CASSLMRGFEQYF
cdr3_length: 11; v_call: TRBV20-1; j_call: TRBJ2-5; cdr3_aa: CSAERSGAQYF
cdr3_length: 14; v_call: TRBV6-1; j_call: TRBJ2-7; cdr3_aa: CASKQISIAYEQYF
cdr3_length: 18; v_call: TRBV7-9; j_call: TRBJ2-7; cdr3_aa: CASSSTGVSGVRIYEQYF
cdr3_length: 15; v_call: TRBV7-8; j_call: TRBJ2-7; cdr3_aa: CASSLLSGDPWKQYF
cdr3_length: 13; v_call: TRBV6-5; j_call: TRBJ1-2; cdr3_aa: CASSFRRTYGYTF
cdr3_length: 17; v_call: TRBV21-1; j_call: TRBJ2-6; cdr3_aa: CASSKGDRGPGANVLTF
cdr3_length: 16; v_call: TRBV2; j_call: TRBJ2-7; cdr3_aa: CASSRTRDTGRYEQYF
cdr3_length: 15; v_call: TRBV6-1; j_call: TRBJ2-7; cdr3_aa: CASSRQVEGNYEQYF
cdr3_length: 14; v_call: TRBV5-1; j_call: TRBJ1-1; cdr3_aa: CASSATGRNTEAFF
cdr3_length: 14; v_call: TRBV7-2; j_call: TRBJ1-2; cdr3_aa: CASSPHRGNYGYTF
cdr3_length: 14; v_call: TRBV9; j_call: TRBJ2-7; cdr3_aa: CASSAKSGSYEQYF
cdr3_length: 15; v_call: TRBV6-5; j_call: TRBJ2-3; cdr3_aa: CASSRDRSSTDTQYF
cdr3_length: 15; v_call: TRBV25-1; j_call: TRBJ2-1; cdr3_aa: CASSATGFGANEQFF
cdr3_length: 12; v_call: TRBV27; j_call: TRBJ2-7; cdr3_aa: CASFSSSYEQYF
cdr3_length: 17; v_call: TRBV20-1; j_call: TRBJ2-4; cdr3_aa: CSADGSTEKLAKNIQYF
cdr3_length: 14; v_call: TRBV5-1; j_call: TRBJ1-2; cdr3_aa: CASSLNAENYGYTF
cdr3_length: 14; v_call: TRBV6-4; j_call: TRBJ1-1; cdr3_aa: CASKVTEANTEAFF
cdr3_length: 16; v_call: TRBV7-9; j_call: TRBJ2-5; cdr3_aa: CASSPSGGAIRETQYF
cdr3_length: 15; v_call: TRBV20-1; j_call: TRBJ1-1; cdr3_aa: CSARRGTAGNTEAFF
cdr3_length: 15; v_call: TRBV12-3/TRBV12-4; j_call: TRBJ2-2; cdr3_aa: CASSSLGVITGELFF
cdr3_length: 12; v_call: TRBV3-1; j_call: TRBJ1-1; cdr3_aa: CASSQMTGEAFF
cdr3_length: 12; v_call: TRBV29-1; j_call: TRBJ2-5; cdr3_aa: CSVRTDLETQYF
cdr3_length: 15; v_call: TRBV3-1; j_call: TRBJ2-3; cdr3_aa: CASSQDLAGEDTQYF
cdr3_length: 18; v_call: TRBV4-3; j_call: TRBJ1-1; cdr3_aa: CASSQLLSRQGLNTEAFF
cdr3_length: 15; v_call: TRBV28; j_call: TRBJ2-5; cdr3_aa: CASGSLAGGQETQYF
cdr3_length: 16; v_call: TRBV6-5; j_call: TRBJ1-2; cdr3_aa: CASSYNPTVFDNGYTF
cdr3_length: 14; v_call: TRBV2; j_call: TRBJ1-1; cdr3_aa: CASSPRTGATEAFF
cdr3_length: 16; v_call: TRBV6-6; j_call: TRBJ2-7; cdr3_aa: CASSNGGQGQNYEQYF
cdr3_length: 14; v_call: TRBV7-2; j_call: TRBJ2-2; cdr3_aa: CASSRQDWTGELFF
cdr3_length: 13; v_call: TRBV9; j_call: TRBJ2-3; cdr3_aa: CASSVVGSDTQYF
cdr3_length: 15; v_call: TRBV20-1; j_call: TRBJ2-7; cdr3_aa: CSAGGRGLGIYEQYF
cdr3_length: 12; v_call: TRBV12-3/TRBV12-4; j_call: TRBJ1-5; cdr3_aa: CASSLIGQPQHF
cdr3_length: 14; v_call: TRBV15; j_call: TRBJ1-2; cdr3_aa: CATSRDSTGSGYTF
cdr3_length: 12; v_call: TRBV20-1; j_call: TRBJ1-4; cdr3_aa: CSAREGNEKLFF
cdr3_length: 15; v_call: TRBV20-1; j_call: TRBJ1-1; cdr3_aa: CSATGQGIENTEAFF
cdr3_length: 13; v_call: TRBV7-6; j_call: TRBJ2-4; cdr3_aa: CASSTRQGDIQYF
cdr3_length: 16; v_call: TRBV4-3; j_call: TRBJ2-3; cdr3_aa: CASSRGQTVGTDTQYF
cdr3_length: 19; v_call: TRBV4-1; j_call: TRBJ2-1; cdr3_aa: CASSPGGHGLGGSYNEQFF
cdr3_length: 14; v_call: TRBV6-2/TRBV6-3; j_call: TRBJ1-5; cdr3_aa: CASSYSGRNQPQHF
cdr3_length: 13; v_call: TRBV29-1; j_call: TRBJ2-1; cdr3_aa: CSVGGRNYNEQFF
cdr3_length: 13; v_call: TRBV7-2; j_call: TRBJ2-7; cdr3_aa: CASRGGSPYEQYF
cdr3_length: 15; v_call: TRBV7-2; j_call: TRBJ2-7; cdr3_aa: CASSPLSGGVGEQYF
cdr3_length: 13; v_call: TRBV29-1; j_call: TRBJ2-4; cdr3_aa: CSVSPLAKNIQYF
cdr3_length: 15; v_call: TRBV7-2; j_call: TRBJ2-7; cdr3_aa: CASSLGDKRLREQYF
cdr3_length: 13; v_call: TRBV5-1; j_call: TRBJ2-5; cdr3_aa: CASGPTLVDGQYF
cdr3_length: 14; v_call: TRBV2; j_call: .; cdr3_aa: CASIYGTGKETQYF
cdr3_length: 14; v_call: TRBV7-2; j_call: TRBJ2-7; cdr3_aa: CASSSYGTGYEQYF
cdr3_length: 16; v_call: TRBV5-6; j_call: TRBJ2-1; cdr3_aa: CASSPGVGGTYNEQFF
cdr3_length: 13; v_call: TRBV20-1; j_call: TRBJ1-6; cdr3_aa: CSARGTVNSPLHF
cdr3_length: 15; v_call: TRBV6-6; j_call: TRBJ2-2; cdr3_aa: CASSSNNRGPGELFF
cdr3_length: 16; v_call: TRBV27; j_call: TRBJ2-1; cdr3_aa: CASKITTGPYSLEQFF
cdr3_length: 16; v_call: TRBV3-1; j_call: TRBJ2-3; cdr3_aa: CVSSQTGAPSTDTQYF
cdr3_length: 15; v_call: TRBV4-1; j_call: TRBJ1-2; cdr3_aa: CASSQEGFKNYGYTF